Given below is one TCR beta chain in context. The PCR ran on 60 Vbeta and 13 Jbeta primers. Generated by immunoSEQ multiplex PCR, the TCRdb table keeps only in-frame clones and is missing some. The table shows 100,000 or so clones, with 83% occurring only once. These data belong to a study of cytomegalovirus exposure and HLA in healthy donors. J was trimmed by 7 bases and V by 11 bases; bases with no gene match: 11. The germline V gene has CDR1 SGHTA and CDR2 FQGTGA. The CDR3 is made up of 13 amino acids. The sample taken for sequencing was PBMCs. The sequence came from a young man in good health and CMV-seronegative. V gene TRBV7-3 combines with J gene TRBJ2-1; 7 nucleotides agree with TRBD2. For the CDR3, the DNA is TGTGCCTCCGGTGGGGGGGTACTGAATGAGCAGTTCTTC. Translated: CASGGGVLNEQFF.